This TCR beta chain comes out of a study of beta chain features in type 1 diabetes. Study-wide context: The patient and healthy donor groups were comparable for age, gender and cell yields.

Notes on the study in general: When VDJ junctions were examined, type 1 diabetes patients showed fewer insertions and more deletions. Moderate yet significant TCRB CDR3 shortening was seen in Type 1 diabetes patients in all four CD4+ subsets.

Expressed TCRB transcripts got sequenced, as all isolated RNA was reverse transcribed. This table comes from immunoSEQ multiplex PCR, and its TCRdb copy is limited to in-frame clones, with some not included. The sample lists 400,000 to 600,000 clones; approximately 30% were seen once. A note on this clone: The antigen is not known.

Per the germline V gene, CDR1 is SGHNT and CDR2 is YYREEE (reference sequence). There are 9 residues in the CDR3. V was clipped by 8 bases and J by 4 bases, with 3 bases between them. A CD45RO/CCR7/CD25/CD127/CD95/CD27 panel sorted naive, central memory, regulatory and stem cell-like memory CD4+ cells. The chain recombines TRBV5-4 with TRBJ1-2, with D hard to call. This clonotype was obtained from a man younger than 35 in good health. The specimen was naive CD4+ T cells from blood. The CDR3 sequence: CASGYGYTF. CDR3 in DNA: TGTGCCAGTGGCTATGGCTACACCTTC.